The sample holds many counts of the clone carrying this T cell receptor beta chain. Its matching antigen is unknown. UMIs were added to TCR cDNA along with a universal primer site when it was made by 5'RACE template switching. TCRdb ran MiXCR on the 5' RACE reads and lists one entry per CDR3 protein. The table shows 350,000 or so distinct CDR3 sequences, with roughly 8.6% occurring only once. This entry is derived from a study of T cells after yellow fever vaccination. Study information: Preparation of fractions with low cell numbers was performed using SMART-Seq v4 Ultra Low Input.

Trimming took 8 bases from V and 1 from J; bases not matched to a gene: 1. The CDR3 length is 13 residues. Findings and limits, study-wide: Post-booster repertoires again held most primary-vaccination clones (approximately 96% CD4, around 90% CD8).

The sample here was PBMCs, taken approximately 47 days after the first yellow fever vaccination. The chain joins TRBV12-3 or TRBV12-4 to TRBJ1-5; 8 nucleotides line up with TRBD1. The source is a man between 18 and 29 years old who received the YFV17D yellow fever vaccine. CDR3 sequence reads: CASGQGSNQPQHF. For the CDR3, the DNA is TGTGCCAGCGGACAGGGCAGCAATCAGCCCCAGCATTTT.